These 16 T cell receptor beta chains originate from one sample sequenced in a study of CD8 T cells in ankylosing spondylitis. TCRdb recomputed calls from the 5' RACE reads with MiXCR, one row per CDR3 protein. The sample has about 310,000 distinct CDR3 sequences; less than 25% are singletons. Sample: blood, either unsorted or a sorted T cell fraction (not recorded which). These receptors were obtained from a female donor with ankylosing spondylitis or in good health (not recorded which).

The J gene is TRBJ2-7, the V gene TRBV18; unclear D gene. Trimming removed 2 bases at V and 4 bases at J, with 6 bases between. Germline lookup yields CDR1 KGHSH and CDR2 LQKENI. The CDR3 totals 12 residues. CDR3 loop: CASSPIRYEQYF. The CDR3 DNA follows: TGTGCCAGCTCACCAATAAGATACGAGCAGTACTTC.

This clonotype was seen only a few times. The rearrangement links TRBV7-2 to TRBJ1-3; D not certain. V was pared by 3 bases and J by 5 bases, with 14 bases between. This CDR3 contains 15 residues. CDR1 is SGHTA, CDR2 FQGNSA, per germline. CDR3 nucleotides: TGTGCCAGCAGCTTCCCAGGCCTCGGAAGAAACACCATATATTTT. It specifies CASSFPGLGRNTIYF.

The rearrangement links TRBV24-1 to TRBJ2-7; 9 bases map to TRBD1. Germline values: CDR1 KGHDR, CDR2 SFDVKD. The V segment lost 0 bases and the J segment 5 bases; nucleotides outside the gene matches: 4. There are 15 residues in the CDR3. CDR3 loop: CATSDLLGQGNEQYF. In DNA, the CDR3 is TGTGCCACCAGTGATTTGCTGGGACAGGGTAACGAGCAGTACTTC.

The sample holds a few counts of this clonotype. The rearrangement links TRBV20-1 to TRBJ2-1; D might be TRBD1 or TRBD2, each matching 6 bases. This CDR3 spans 11 amino acids. Per germline, CDR1 DFQATT and CDR2 SNEGSKA (reference sequence). This CDR3 reads CSLRGDNEQFF. The CDR3 DNA sequence: TGCAGCCTAAGGGGGGACAATGAGCAGTTCTTC.

This clonotype turned up a few times. The chain couples TRBV5-1 to TRBJ2-1, with 8 positions matching TRBD2. Trimming took 1 base from V and 0 from J; bases not matched to a gene: 15. CDR1 and CDR2 (germline): SGHRS, YFSETQ. The CDR3 covers 20 residues. The CDR3 coding sequence is TGCGCCAGCAGCTTGAGAGGGAGCCGTACTAGCGGACTCTCCTACAATGAGCAGTTCTTC. This sequence encodes CASSLRGSRTSGLSYNEQFF.

The chain uses TRBV7-2 and TRBJ1-2; D gene ambiguous. The V gene's germline CDR1 is SGHTA and CDR2 FQGNSA. Trimming removed 4 bases at V and 1 base at J, with 7 bases between. This CDR3 contains 13 residues. The CDR3 spells CASSWVVNYGYTF. CDR3 DNA: TGTGCCAGCAGCTGGGTGGTTAACTATGGCTACACCTTC.

This clonotype was seen a few times. The rearrangement joins TRBV6-1 to TRBJ2-2; 9 bases match TRBD1. The CDR3 length is 15 residues. The V gene end was trimmed by 5 bases and the J gene end by 7 bases; junction bases not matched to a gene: 8. The germline V gene encodes CDR1 MNHNS and CDR2 SASEGT. This CDR3 is CASSIGTGTGGELFF. As DNA, the CDR3 is TGTGCCAGCAGTATAGGGACAGGGACGGGCGGGGAGCTGTTTTTT.

This clonotype was seen more than once but under ten times. The chain couples TRBV3-1 to TRBJ1-1, with TRBD1 as a possible D gene (5 bases). V dropped 4 bases and J dropped 1 base, with 28 bases sitting between them. Germline CDR1 reads LGHDT; CDR2 reads YNNKEL (reference sequence). The CDR3 is 20 amino acids. CDR3 bases: TGTGCCAGCAGCCGGAAAGCTGCCCCCACAGGAGAAAAGAGGAACACTGAAGCTTTCTTT. It codes for CASSRKAAPTGEKRNTEAFF.

This chain joins TRBV2 and TRBJ2-2, with D maybe TRBD1 (6 bases). Germline V gives CDR1 SNHLY, CDR2 FYNNEI. The CDR3 totals 16 residues. V lost 5 bases to trimming and J lost 2 bases, with 15 bases between them. The CDR3 sequence is CASSRGSGVNTGELFF. CDR3 coding DNA: TGTGCCAGCAGTAGGGGGTCAGGGGTTAACACCGGGGAGCTGTTTTTT.

The rearrangement links TRBV5-1 to TRBJ2-4; tentatively, D is TRBD2 (5 bases). The V and J ends lost 1 base and 7 bases respectively, with 6 bases between them. This CDR3 contains 12 residues. The germline V gene has CDR1 SGHRS and CDR2 YFSETQ. CDR3 DNA sequence: TGCGCCAGCAGCTTGCGGGATAACATTCAGTACTTC. The encoded protein is CASSLRDNIQYF. The complete variable domain, with remaining parts taken from reference TRBV5-1 and TRBJ2-4, reads KAGVTQTPRYLIKTRGQQVTLSCSPISGHRSVSWYQQTPGQGLQFLFEYFSETQRNKGNFPGRFSGRQFSNSRSEMNVSTLELGDSALYLCASSLRDNIQYFGAGTRLSVL.

This clonotype was seen ten or more times. The J gene is TRBJ2-3, the V gene TRBV20-1; 9 bases align to TRBD2. CDR3 size: 14 residues. From germline, CDR1 is DFQATT and CDR2 SNEGSKA (reference sequence). V dropped 6 bases and J dropped 5; count of bases not matched to a gene: 9. The CDR3 nucleotides are TGCAGTGCCCCCAGAGGAGCGGGAGGAGATACGCAGTATTTT. It encodes CSAPRGAGGDTQYF.

This clonotype was seen only once. This chain links TRBV5-6 with TRBJ1-2, with TRBD1 identical over 8 bases. Germline values: CDR1 SGHDT, CDR2 YYEEEE. The junction had 6 bases not matched to a gene; V was cut back by 4 bases and J by 1 base. CDR3 length: 15 amino acids. Here the CDR3 reads CASSPVGQDNYGYTF. The DNA for the CDR3 is TGTGCCAGCAGCCCTGTGGGACAGGATAACTATGGCTACACCTTC.

The gene calls are TRBV7-2 and TRBJ2-6; tentative D call: TRBD2 (5 bases). This CDR3 is built from 17 residues. Germline V lookup: CDR1 SGHTA, CDR2 FQGNSA. V was pared by 5 bases and J by 0 bases, with 14 bases between. In DNA form, the CDR3 reads TGTGCCAGCAGCCCACAGACGGGGAGCTCTGGGGCCAACGTCCTGACTTTC. Amino acids: CASSPQTGSSGANVLTF.

The gene calls are TRBV5-5 and TRBJ2-1, with D possibly matching TRBD2 (6 bases). Germline V gives CDR1 SGHKS, CDR2 YYEKEE (reference sequence). Trimming stripped 0 bases from V and 3 bases from J, with 19 bases between. This CDR3 has 18 amino acids. Here the CDR3 reads CASSLGGVIAGYYNEQFF. DNA for the CDR3: TGTGCCAGCAGCTTGGGGGGGGTAATAGCAGGATACTACAATGAGCAGTTCTTC.

The rearrangement links TRBV11-1 to TRBJ1-6, with TRBD1 matching 10 bases. Germline loops: CDR1 SGHAT, CDR2 FQDESV (reference sequence). V dropped 7 bases and J dropped 10; count of bases not matched to a gene: 16. The CDR3 has 17 residues. The CDR3 DNA follows: TGTGCCAGCACTCCCGGTGGGGACAGGGGACAAAAGTCACCCCTCCACTTT. It specifies CASTPGGDRGQKSPLHF.

This clonotype was seen only a few times. V and J are TRBV28 and TRBJ1-1; TRBD1 matches 7 bases. This CDR3 contains 12 residues. V shed 2 bases and J 7 bases; nucleotides not matched to a gene: 1. The germline V gene has CDR1 MDHEN and CDR2 SYDVKM. The CDR3 sequence: CASSLGTDEAFF. Written as DNA, the CDR3 is TGTGCCAGCAGTTTAGGGACAGATGAAGCTTTCTTT. The full variable domain, in which reference TRBV28 and TRBJ1-1 provide the parts outside the CDR3, is DVKVTQSSRYLVKRTGEKVFLECVQDMDHENMFWYRQDPGLGLRLIYFSYDVKMKEKGDIPEGYSVSREKKERFSLILESASTNQTSMYLCASSLGTDEAFFGQGTRLTVV.